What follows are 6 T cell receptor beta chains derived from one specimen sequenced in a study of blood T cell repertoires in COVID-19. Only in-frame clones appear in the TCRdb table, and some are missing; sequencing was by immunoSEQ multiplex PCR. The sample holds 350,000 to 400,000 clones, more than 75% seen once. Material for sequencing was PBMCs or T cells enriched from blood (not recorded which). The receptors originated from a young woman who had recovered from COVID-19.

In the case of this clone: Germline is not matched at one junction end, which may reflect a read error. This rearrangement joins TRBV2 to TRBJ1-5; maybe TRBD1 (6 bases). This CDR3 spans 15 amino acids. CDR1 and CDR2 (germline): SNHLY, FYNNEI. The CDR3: CASREGAGANQPQHF. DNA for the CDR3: TGTGCCAGCAGAGAAGGGGCAGGGGCGAATCAGCCCCAGCATTTT.

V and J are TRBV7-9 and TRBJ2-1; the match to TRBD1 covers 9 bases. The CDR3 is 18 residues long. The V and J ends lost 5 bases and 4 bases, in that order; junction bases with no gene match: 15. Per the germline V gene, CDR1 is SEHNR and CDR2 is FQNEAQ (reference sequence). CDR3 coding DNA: TGTGCCAGCAGCCCCCTTCCGCCCGGGACAGGGAATTACAATGAGCAGTTCTTC. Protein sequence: CASSPLPPGTGNYNEQFF.

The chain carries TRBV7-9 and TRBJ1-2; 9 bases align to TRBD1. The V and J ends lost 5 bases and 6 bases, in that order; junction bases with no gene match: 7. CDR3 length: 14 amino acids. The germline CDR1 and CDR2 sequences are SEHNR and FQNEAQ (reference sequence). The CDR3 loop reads CASSPGQGLNGYTF. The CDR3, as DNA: TGTGCCAGCAGCCCGGGACAGGGACTTAATGGCTACACCTTC.

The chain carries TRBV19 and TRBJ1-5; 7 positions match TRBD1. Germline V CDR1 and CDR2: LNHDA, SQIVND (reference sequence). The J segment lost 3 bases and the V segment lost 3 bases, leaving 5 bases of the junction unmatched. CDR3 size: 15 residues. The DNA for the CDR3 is TGTGCCAGTAGTATTTCCGGGACAGTCAATCAGCCCCAGCATTTT. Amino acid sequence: CASSISGTVNQPQHF.

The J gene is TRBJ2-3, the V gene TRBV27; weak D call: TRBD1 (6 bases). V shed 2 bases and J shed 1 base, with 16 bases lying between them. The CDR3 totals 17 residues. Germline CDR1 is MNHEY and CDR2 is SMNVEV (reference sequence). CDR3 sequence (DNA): TGTGCCAGCAGTTTACGTGGAACGTCAGGGGGCACAGATACGCAGTATTTT. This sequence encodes CASSLRGTSGGTDTQYF.

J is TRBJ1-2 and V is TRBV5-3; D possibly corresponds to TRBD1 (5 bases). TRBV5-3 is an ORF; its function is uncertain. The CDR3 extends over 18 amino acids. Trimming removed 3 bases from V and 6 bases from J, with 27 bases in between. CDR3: CARSSPPTGHQGSNGYTF. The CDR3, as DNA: TGTGCCAGAAGCTCCCCCCCCACCGGACACCAGGGAAGCAATGGCTACACCTTC.